This TCR beta chain was identified in a study of blood T cell repertoires in COVID-19 (TCRdb year 2020). For context, the study as a whole: Samples from collaborators originated in the United States, Italy and Spain and spanned both the acute and convalescent phases of COVID-19. Sample metadata almost always included a de-identified subject ID, COVID-19 status, age in years and sex. Deeply sampled blood TCRbeta repertoires from subjects exposed to, actively infected with, or recovered from COVID-19 were included in the dataset. The repertoires were made available in a free public database intended to serve as a resource for research on the immune response to SARS-CoV-2. Samples were obtained from the ongoing ImmuneRACE study (first 160 participants) and from 1,000 to 1,500 subjects provided by 6 global collaborators. The prospective study material was composed of cDNA or gDNA derived from T cells, B-cell-depleted T cells, or PBMCs. Where HLA class I and class II types were available, the types were taken from metadata supplied by the sample provider, not from assay-based typing.

Relative to germline, V is 4 bases shorter and J is 6 bases shorter, with 19 bases between their ends. The CDR3 has 16 amino acids, counting the end cysteine and phenylalanine. Of the read, only the CDR3 DNA is kept; its 48 bases are in frame from base 1. For CDR1 and CDR2, the germline V gene lists SGHRS and YFSETQ. TCRbeta CDR3 regions were amplified from genomic DNA by means of the immunoSEQ Assay, a bias-controlled multiplex PCR. The paper's processing steps were these. Within the assay, amplification of reference gene primers was used to estimate how many nucleated cells each sample contained. To quantify the absolute abundance of each unique TCRbeta CDR3 rearrangement, sequence reads were collapsed and filtered. For each sample, productive Simpson clonality was calculated as the square root of Simpson's diversity index over productive rearrangements. The table was pulled from immuneACCESS by TCRdb, which kept in-frame rearrangements only. Such tables lose some clones; where checked, under half of the loss comes from unresolved V genes, and the rest has no known cause. V, J and clone size derive from that table, while D and trimming were established from the DNA sequence. Present in this sample are 65,000 to 80,000 clones, approximately 87% of which were seen just once. The ten largest clones capture under 20% of the sample.

Each collaborating institution followed its own protocols to collect whole blood in K2EDTA tubes. For TCRbeta analysis, collaborator samples were shipped as frozen whole blood, as isolated PBMCs, or as DNA extracted from either sample type. Note on this clone: Its antigen remains unidentified. There are no base qualities to consult, and no much larger clone falls within one base.

The investigation overall reported the following: The quantity of clinical and demographic metadata differed by source and by participant and was supplied without curation.

Sequenced input: peripheral blood. The clonotype originates from an elderly man in a cohort sampled during active COVID-19. The receptor chain draws on TRBV5-1 and TRBJ2-2; the best D guess is TRBD1, with 6 bases matching. The CDR3 has the sequence CASSTTYRDHPGELFF. The sequenced DNA is TGCGCCAGCAGCACGACCTACAGGGACCATCCCGGGGAGCTGTTTTTT.